This TCR beta chain was captured by sequencing in a study of T cells after yellow fever vaccination (dated by TCRdb to between 2018 and 2021). Background on the whole study: The SMART-Seq v4 Ultra Low Input RNA kit was used to prepare libraries from fractions with low cell numbers. To track T-cell clones before and after primary and booster YFV17D yellow fever vaccination, bulk TCR alpha and beta repertoires were sequenced longitudinally. The cohort comprised two healthy male donors, one aged 18 to 30 and one aged 30 to 40 years. Blood was drawn at multiple timepoints before and after primary and secondary immunization, with bulk PBMC replicates and cell subsets isolated.

The CDR3, cysteine through phenylalanine, is 15 amino acids long. CDR3 DNA is the only sequence kept; it has 45 bases, read in frame from the first base. CDR1 is given as KGHDR and CDR2 as SFDVKD, both from the germline V gene. V was cut back by 3 bases and J by 5 bases, leaving a gap of 13 bases between them. What this sample's treatment or condition label stands for: live attenuated yellow fever vaccine strain. At every blood-draw timepoint, two biological replicates of bulk PBMCs were collected. A standard Ficoll-Paque protocol was used to isolate PBMCs from peripheral blood. TriZol was used to extract RNA from bulk PBMCs, from CD4 and CD8 fractions, and from dextramer-positive and dextramer-negative fractions. Sequenced using an Illumina NovaSeq 6000. TCR cDNA was made using 5'RACE template switching, a step that added a universal primer site and unique molecular identifiers. Priming for cDNA synthesis came from both the TCR alpha and TCR beta constant segments. Libraries were amplified in two PCR steps, with sample barcodes and sequencing adapters added in the second step. Sequencing of the libraries was done on either Illumina HiSeq 2500 (2x100 bp) or NovaSeq (2x150 bp). The authors' analysis ran thus. Demultiplexing of reads and collapsing into UMI consensus sequences were performed with MIGEC, and V(D)J alignment was carried out with MiXCR. Vaccine-responding clonotypes were identified with edgeR using replicate PBMC samples, with FDR below 0.01 and a log2 fold change above 5 up to day 15 being required. Bulk clonotypes were assigned CD4 or CD8 identity according to which sequenced CD4 or CD8 repertoire held them at higher abundance. The raw public reads went through TCRdb reprocessing: fastp at Q25, MiXCR clone calling, in-frame beta chains kept. Merged by CDR3 protein, the rows form single entries marked with the most common genes and DNA. For this entry, the V and J calls and clone size follow TCRdb and not the study's own pipeline. The sample includes around 310,000 distinct CDR3 sequences, with 4% observed a single time. The ten biggest clones cover 20% to 30% of the sample.

Broad study findings and their caveats: After the booster, most of the clones that had expanded following primary vaccination were detected again (almost 98% of CD4 and around 90% of CD8), which suggests that memory was broadly maintained. A small share of clonotypes was detected in both CD4 and CD8 compartments, with the overlap likely arising from convergent recombination. Compared with the primary T-cell response, the secondary T-cell response was faster but weaker, reaching its peak on day 5 rather than on day 15. Only a couple of donors were included in the study, so the extent to which the findings can be generalized is limited. Because abundant contaminating clonotypes from the bulk population could be contained in FACS-sorted repertoires, computational filtering was required.

This clonotype came up many times. Its antigen is currently not known. Base qualities were left out, and no much larger clone turns up one base away. The V and J genes are TRBV24-1 and TRBJ2-1, with a tentative D gene TRBD1 over 6 matching bases. The receptor's source is a young man who received the YFV17D yellow fever vaccine. This material consisted of PBMCs, taken 5 days after the yellow fever booster vaccination. The nucleotide sequence reads as follows: TGTGCCACCAGTGATAACAGGGTGGTCGACAATGAGCAGTTCTTC. It is translated as CATSDNRVVDNEQFF.